The next 2 T cell receptor beta chains were all read from a single sample in a study of CD8 T cells in Susac syndrome. Random hexamers were used to reverse transcribe an amount of roughly 0.45 to 1 ug RNA. TCRdb itself ran the immunoSEQ multiplex PCR reads through MiXCR, one entry per CDR3 protein. The sample records approximately 80,000 distinct CDR3 sequences, approximately 93% being singletons. The specimen was CD8+ T cells from PBMCs. Source of these receptors: a human donor with Susac syndrome.

The chain uses TRBV7-2 and TRBJ2-7; no clear D gene. From germline, CDR1 is SGHTA and CDR2 FQGNSA. This CDR3 region has 15 residues. With 5 bases removed from V and 3 bases from J, the gap between germline ends came to 17 bases. This CDR3 reads CASSPNPELNYEQYF. The CDR3 nucleotides are TGTGCCAGCAGCCCCAACCCAGAGTTGAACTACGAGCAGTACTTC.

The V gene is TRBV5-4, the J gene TRBJ2-7; tentative D call: TRBD2 (5 bases). Germline-derived CDR1 and CDR2 are SGHNT and YYREEE (reference sequence). The V end lost 3 bases, the J end lost 5 bases, and 9 bases lay between the germline ends. The CDR3 covers 12 residues. The CDR3 here is CASSYRDNEQYF. CDR3 sequence (DNA): TGTGCCAGCAGCTACCGGGATAACGAGCAGTACTTC.